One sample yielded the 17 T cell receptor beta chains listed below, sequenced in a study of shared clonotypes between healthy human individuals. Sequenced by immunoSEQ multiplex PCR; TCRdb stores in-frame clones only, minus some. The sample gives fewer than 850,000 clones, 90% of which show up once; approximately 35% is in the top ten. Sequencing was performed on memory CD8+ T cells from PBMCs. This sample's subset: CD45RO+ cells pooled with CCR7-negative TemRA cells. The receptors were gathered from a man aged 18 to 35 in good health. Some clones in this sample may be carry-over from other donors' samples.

This CDR3 reads CASSIPGQFGEQYF. DNA of the CDR3: TGTGCCAGCAGCATACCGGGACAGTTTGGCGAGCAGTACTTC. V is TRBV7-9 and J is TRBJ2-7, with 7 bases that match TRBD1. Germline CDR1 is SEHNR and CDR2 is FQNEAQ (reference sequence). This CDR3 region has 14 residues. Losses at the gene ends were 5 bases for V and 6 bases for J; bases not matched to a gene: 10. Full variable domain (remainder filled in from reference TRBV7-9 and TRBJ2-7): DTGVSQNPRHKITKRGQNVTFRCDPISEHNRLYWYRQTLGQGPEFLTYFQNEAQLEKSRLLSDRFSAERPKGSFSTLEIQRTEQGDSAMYLCASSIPGQFGEQYFGPGTRLTVT.

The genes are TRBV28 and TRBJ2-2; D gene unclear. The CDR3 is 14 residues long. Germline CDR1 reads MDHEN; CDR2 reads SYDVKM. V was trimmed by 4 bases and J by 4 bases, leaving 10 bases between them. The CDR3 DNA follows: TGTGCCAGCAGTTCGAATTTCGGCACCGGGGAGCTGTTTTTT. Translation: CASSSNFGTGELFF. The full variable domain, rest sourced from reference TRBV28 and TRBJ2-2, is DVKVTQSSRYLVKRTGEKVFLECVQDMDHENMFWYRQDPGLGLRLIYFSYDVKMKEKGDIPEGYSVSREKKERFSLILESASTNQTSMYLCASSSNFGTGELFFGEGSRLTVL.

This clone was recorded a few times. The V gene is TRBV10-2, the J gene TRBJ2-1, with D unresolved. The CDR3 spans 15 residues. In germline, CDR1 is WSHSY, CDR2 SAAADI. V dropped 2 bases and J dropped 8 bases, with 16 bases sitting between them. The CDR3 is CASSEALGGLDEQFF. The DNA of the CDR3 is TGCGCCAGCAGTGAGGCTCTAGGTGGGTTGGATGAGCAGTTCTTC.

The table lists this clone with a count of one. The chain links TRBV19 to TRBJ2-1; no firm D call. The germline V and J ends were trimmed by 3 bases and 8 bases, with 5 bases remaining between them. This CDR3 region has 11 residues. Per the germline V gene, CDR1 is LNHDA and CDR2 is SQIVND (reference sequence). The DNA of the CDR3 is TGTGCCAGTAGTATTGGAGATGAGCAGTTCTTC. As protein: CASSIGDEQFF.

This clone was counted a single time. The DNA of the CDR3 is TGTGCCAGCAGCTTTTCACCCGGAGCCCAACCTTACAATGAGCAGTTCTTC. Translated, it gives CASSFSPGAQPYNEQFF. V gene TRBV7-2 combines with J gene TRBJ2-1, with D unclear. From germline, CDR1 is SGHTA and CDR2 FQGNSA. This CDR3 has 17 amino acids. The V and J ends lost 3 bases and 4 bases respectively, with 19 bases between them.

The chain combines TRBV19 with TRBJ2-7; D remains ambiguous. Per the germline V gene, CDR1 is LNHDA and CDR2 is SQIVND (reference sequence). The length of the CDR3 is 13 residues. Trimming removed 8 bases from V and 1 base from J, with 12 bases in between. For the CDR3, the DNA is TGTGCCAGTTCCCCGACCGCATCCTACGAGCAGTACTTC. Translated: CASSPTASYEQYF.

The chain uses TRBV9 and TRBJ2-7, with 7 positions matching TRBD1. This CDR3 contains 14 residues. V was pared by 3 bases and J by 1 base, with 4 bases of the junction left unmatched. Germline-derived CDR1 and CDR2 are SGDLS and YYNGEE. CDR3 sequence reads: CASSGRTGSYEQYF. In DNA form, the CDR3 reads TGTGCCAGCAGCGGTCGGACAGGTTCCTACGAGCAGTACTTC.

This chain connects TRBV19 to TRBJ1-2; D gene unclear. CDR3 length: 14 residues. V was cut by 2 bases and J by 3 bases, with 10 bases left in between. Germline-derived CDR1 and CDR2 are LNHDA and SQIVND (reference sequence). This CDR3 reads CASSIPGLDYGYTF. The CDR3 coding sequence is TGTGCCAGTAGTATACCCGGCCTTGACTATGGCTACACCTTC. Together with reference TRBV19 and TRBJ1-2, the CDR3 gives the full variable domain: DGGITQSPKYLFRKEGQNVTLSCEQNLNHDAMYWYRQDPGQGLRLIYYSQIVNDFQKGDIAEGYSVSREKKESFPLTVTSAQKNPTAFYLCASSIPGLDYGYTFGSGTRLTVV.

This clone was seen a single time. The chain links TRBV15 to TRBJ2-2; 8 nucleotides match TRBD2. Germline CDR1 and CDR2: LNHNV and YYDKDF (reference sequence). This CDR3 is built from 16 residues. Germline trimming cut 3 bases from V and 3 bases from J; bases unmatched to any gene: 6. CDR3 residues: CATSSEREWDTGELFF. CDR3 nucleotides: TGTGCCACCAGCAGTGAGCGGGAGTGGGACACCGGGGAGCTGTTTTTT.

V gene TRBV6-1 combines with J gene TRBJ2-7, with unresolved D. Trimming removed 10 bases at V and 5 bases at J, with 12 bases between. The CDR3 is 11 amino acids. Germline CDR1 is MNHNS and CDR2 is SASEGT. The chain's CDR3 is CATWTANEQYF. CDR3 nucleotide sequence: TGTGCCACCTGGACCGCAAACGAGCAGTACTTC.

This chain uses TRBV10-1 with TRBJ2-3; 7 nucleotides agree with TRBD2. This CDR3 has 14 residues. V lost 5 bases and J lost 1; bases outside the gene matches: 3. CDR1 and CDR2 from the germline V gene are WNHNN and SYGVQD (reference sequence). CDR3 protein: CASSPRERTDTQYF. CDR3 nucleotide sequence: TGCGCCAGCAGTCCGCGGGAGCGCACAGATACGCAGTATTTT.

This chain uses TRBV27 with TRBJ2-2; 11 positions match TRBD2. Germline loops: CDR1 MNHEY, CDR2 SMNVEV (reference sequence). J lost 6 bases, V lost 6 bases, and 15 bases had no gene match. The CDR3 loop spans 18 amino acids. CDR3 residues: CASSLAIAGGIAAGELFF. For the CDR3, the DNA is TGTGCCAGCAGCCTGGCCATAGCGGGAGGGATCGCGGCCGGGGAGCTGTTTTTT.

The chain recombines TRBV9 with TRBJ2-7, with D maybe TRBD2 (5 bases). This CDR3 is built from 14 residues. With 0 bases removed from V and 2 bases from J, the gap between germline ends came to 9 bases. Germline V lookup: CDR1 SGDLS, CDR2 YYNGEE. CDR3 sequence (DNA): TGTGCCAGCAGCGTAGGAGCGGATACCTACGAGCAGTACTTC. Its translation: CASSVGADTYEQYF.

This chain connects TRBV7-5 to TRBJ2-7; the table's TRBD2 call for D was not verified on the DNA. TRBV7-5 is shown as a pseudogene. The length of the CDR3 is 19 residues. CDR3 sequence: CARSSLWGAGDRYSYEQYF. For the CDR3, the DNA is TGTGCCAGAAGCTCCCTTTGGGGAGCGGGAGACCGTTATTCCTACGAGCAGTACTTC.

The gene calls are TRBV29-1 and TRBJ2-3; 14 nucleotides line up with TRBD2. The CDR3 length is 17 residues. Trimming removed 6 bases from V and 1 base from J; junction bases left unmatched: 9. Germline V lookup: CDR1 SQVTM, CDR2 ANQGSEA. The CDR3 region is CSVRGLAGEDGTDTQYF. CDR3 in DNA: TGCAGCGTGAGGGGACTAGCGGGAGAGGACGGCACAGATACGCAGTATTTT.

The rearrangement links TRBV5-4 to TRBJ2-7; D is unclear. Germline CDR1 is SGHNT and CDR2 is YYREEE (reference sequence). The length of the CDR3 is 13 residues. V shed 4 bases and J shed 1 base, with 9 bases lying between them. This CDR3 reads CASSPGRSYEQYF. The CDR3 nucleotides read TGTGCCAGCAGCCCCGGACGTTCCTACGAGCAGTACTTC.

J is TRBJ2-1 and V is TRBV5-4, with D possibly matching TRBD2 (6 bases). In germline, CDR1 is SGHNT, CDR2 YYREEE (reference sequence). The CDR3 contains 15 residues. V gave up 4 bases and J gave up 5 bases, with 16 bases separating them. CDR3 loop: CASSIRLGEDNEQFF. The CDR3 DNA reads TGTGCCAGCAGCATCCGACTAGGGGAAGACAATGAGCAGTTCTTC.